A single sample gave rise to the 27 T cell receptor beta chains below, sequenced in a study of OX40 agonist ivuxolimab in advanced cancers. Profiled with immunoSEQ multiplex PCR; TCRdb holds only in-frame clones, not every one. The table records tens of thousands of clones, approximately 90% of them present only once. Specimen: CD4+ or CD8+ T cells sorted from blood, collected in a trial of the OX40 agonist ivuxolimab. Receptors were obtained from an adult with an advanced solid tumor such as melanoma, head and neck, liver or kidney cancer.

The chain recombines TRBV29-1 with TRBJ2-3, with a possible D match to TRBD2 (5 bases). V was clipped by 7 bases and J by 1 base, with 15 bases between them. The germline V gene has CDR1 SQVTM and CDR2 ANQGSEA. The CDR3 covers 14 residues. CDR3 region: CSAVARVGTDTQYF. CDR3 DNA: TGCAGCGCTGTAGCGAGAGTCGGCACAGATACGCAGTATTTT.

The CDR3 protein is CASRQDRGTGELFF. The DNA for the CDR3 is TGTGCCAGCCGGCAGGACAGGGGTACCGGGGAGCTGTTTTTT. This chain connects TRBV2 to TRBJ2-2; TRBD1 matches 9 bases. This CDR3 region has 14 residues. The V and J ends lost 8 bases and 5 bases, in that order; junction bases with no gene match: 6. In germline, CDR1 is SNHLY, CDR2 FYNNEI.

The chain recombines TRBV7-2 with TRBJ1-5, with D uncertain. The ends were cut back, 0 bases at V and 6 bases at J, with 6 bases in the middle. This CDR3 is built from 13 residues. Germline CDR1 is SGHTA and CDR2 is FQGNSA. The CDR3 coding sequence is TGTGCCAGCAGCTTAGCGAGTCTTCAGCCCCAGCATTTT. Residues: CASSLASLQPQHF. Supplemented by reference TRBV7-2 and TRBJ1-5, the full variable domain reads GAGVSQSPSNKVTEKGKDVELRCDPISGHTALYWYRQSLGQGLEFLIYFQGNSAPDKSGLPSDRFSAERTGGSVSTLTIQRTQQEDSAVYLCASSLASLQPQHFGDGTRLSIL.

The chain employs TRBV5-1 and TRBJ2-7, with TRBD1 matching over 12 bases. Germline CDR1 is SGHRS and CDR2 is YFSETQ. V lost 4 bases and J lost 3; bases outside the gene matches: 5. The CDR3 contains 15 residues. The CDR3 loop is CASSMGQGAVYEQYF. As DNA, the CDR3 is TGCGCCAGCAGCATGGGACAGGGGGCGGTCTACGAGCAGTACTTC. Based on the CDR3 plus reference TRBV5-1 and TRBJ2-7, the full variable domain is KAGVTQTPRYLIKTRGQQVTLSCSPISGHRSVSWYQQTPGQGLQFLFEYFSETQRNKGNFPGRFSGRQFSNSRSEMNVSTLELGDSALYLCASSMGQGAVYEQYFGPGTRLTVT.

The genes are TRBV6-5 and TRBJ2-7; 7 nucleotides match TRBD2. The CDR3 totals 15 residues. V lost 4 bases, J lost 4 bases, and 10 bases stayed unmatched. Germline-derived CDR1 and CDR2 are MNHEY and SVGAGI. CDR3 amino acids: CASSFVGGSSYEQYF. The CDR3 DNA follows: TGTGCCAGCAGTTTCGTAGGCGGGAGTTCTTACGAGCAGTACTTC.

This chain joins TRBV18 and TRBJ1-3; D perhaps matches TRBD1 (6 bases). The V end lost 3 bases, the J end lost 0 bases, and 18 bases lay between the germline ends. The CDR3 spans 18 residues. Germline values: CDR1 KGHSH, CDR2 LQKENI. CDR3 in DNA: TGTGCCAGCTCACCGACAGGAGGTGGACAGTTCTCTGGAAACACCATATATTTT. Its translation is CASSPTGGGQFSGNTIYF. The variable domain in full, with the rest retrieved from reference TRBV18 and TRBJ1-3, is NAGVMQNPRHLVRRRGQEARLRCSPMKGHSHVYWYRQLPEEGLKFMVYLQKENIIDESGMPKERFSAEFPKEGPSILRIQQVVRGDSAAYFCASSPTGGGQFSGNTIYFGEGSWLTVV.

This chain uses TRBV5-5 with TRBJ2-7; 8 bases are a match to TRBD1. This CDR3 spans 14 amino acids. Germline-derived CDR1 and CDR2 are SGHKS and YYEKEE (reference sequence). J gave up 4 bases and V 4 bases, and 7 bases lay outside the gene matches. CDR3 bases: TGTGCCAGCAGCAACCGGGACAGGTCATACGAGCAGTACTTC. Translation gives CASSNRDRSYEQYF.

The chain combines TRBV5-1 with TRBJ2-1; 14 positions agree with TRBD2. The CDR3 length is 16 residues. V dropped 5 bases and J dropped 8; count of bases not matched to a gene: 9. The germline V gene encodes CDR1 SGHRS and CDR2 YFSETQ. The CDR3 sequence is CASSPGTSGSIDEQFF. DNA of the CDR3: TGCGCCAGCAGTCCGGGGACTAGCGGGAGCATAGATGAGCAGTTCTTC.

The rearrangement uses TRBV19 and TRBJ1-5, with a possible D match to TRBD1 (5 bases). The CDR3 loop spans 14 amino acids. CDR1 and CDR2 (germline): LNHDA, SQIVND (reference sequence). The germline V and J ends were trimmed by 6 bases and 3 bases, with 12 bases remaining between them. Here the CDR3 DNA reads TGTGCCAGTAGGCCAAGACAGAACAATCAGCCCCAGCATTTT. Its translation: CASRPRQNNQPQHF.

V usage is TRBV5-1 and J usage is TRBJ2-5; D remains ambiguous. The V gene lost 0 bases and the J gene lost 1 base, with 4 bases spanning the gap. The CDR3 is made up of 13 amino acids. The germline CDR1 and CDR2 sequences are SGHRS and YFSETQ. The CDR3 DNA sequence: TGCGCCAGCAGCTTGGTACGCCAAGAGACCCAGTACTTC. Translated, it gives CASSLVRQETQYF.

CDR3 bases: TGCGCCAGCAGCTTGGAGGGGTCGGGAGATACGCAGTATTTT. Protein product: CASSLEGSGDTQYF. This chain links TRBV5-1 with TRBJ2-3; D is possibly TRBD1 (5 bases). The CDR3 is 14 amino acids. V shed 0 bases and J shed 5 bases, with 10 bases lying between them. CDR1 is SGHRS, CDR2 YFSETQ, per germline.

The genes are TRBV15 and TRBJ1-4; 9 bases agree with TRBD1. The germline V gene encodes CDR1 LNHNV and CDR2 YYDKDF (reference sequence). V shed 1 base, J shed 0 bases, and the junction held 6 bases outside the gene matches. CDR3 length: 18 residues. CDR3 sequence (DNA): TGTGCCACCAGCAGAGTCGGGGGACAGGGAGCAACTAATGAAAAACTGTTTTTT. This gives the protein CATSRVGGQGATNEKLFF.

The chain uses TRBV5-1 and TRBJ2-2; weak D call: TRBD1 (7 bases). In germline, CDR1 is SGHRS, CDR2 YFSETQ. V was clipped by 2 bases and J by 0 bases, with 14 bases between them. This CDR3 spans 17 amino acids. The CDR3, as DNA: TGCGCCAGCAGCTTTCTCCAGGGGGGTCCGAACACCGGGGAGCTGTTTTTT. It yields the protein CASSFLQGGPNTGELFF.

Of note for this clone: Within the sample, other DNA sequences also encode this same CDR3. V gene TRBV30 combines with J gene TRBJ1-5, with D possibly being TRBD1 (6 bases). Trimming took 3 bases from V and 3 from J, leaving 12 bases between them. CDR1 and CDR2 from the germline V gene are GTSNPN and SVGIG (reference sequence). The CDR3 covers 14 residues. The CDR3 region is CAWSGRGSNQPQHF. The DNA of the CDR3 is TGTGCCTGGAGCGGCAGGGGATCCAATCAGCCCCAGCATTTT.

Of note for this clone: At one end the junction does not follow the germline gene, possibly because of a read error. V and J are TRBV28 and TRBJ2-1; D gene unclear. Germline V gene lookup returns CDR1 MDHEN and CDR2 SYDVKM. The CDR3 has 8 residues. The CDR3 bases are TGTGCCAACTTTCGATGGGTCTTC. This encodes CANFRWVF.

This clone has just one count. The chain uses TRBV18 and TRBJ2-7; no clear D. This CDR3 is built from 13 residues. The V gene's germline CDR1 is KGHSH and CDR2 LQKENI. With 3 bases removed from V and 3 bases from J, the gap between germline ends came to 9 bases. Here the CDR3 reads CASSPGSYYEQYF. DNA for the CDR3: TGTGCCAGCTCACCCGGGTCGTACTACGAGCAGTACTTC.

This rearrangement joins TRBV28 to TRBJ1-5; TRBD1 agrees at 10 bases. Germline values: CDR1 MDHEN, CDR2 SYDVKM. With 6 bases clipped from V and 4 bases from J, the junction kept 6 bases outside the gene matches. The length of the CDR3 is 15 residues. CDR3 nucleotides: TGTGCCAGCAGGCAGACAGGGGGCCGAAATCAGCCCCAGCATTTT. This translates into CASRQTGGRNQPQHF. Variable domain in full (rest from reference TRBV28 and TRBJ1-5): DVKVTQSSRYLVKRTGEKVFLECVQDMDHENMFWYRQDPGLGLRLIYFSYDVKMKEKGDIPEGYSVSREKKERFSLILESASTNQTSMYLCASRQTGGRNQPQHFGDGTRLSIL.

The chain combines TRBV7-9 with TRBJ1-1; TRBD1 is a possible D gene (6 bases). The CDR3 extends over 16 amino acids. V gave up 2 bases and J gave up 4 bases, with 17 bases separating them. The V gene's germline CDR1 is SEHNR and CDR2 FQNEAQ (reference sequence). The DNA of the CDR3 is TGTGCCAGCAGCTTAATAAACGGGGGCAGGGGCACTGAAGCTTTCTTT. Protein sequence: CASSLINGGRGTEAFF.

DNA of the CDR3: TGTGCCAGCAGCTGGGGGGGAGGGCTAGCGGGAGAGAATGAGCAGTTCTTC. This sequence encodes CASSWGGGLAGENEQFF. This chain joins TRBV5-4 and TRBJ2-1, with 10 positions matching TRBD2. This CDR3 region has 17 residues. In germline, CDR1 is SGHNT, CDR2 YYREEE (reference sequence). The V gene end was trimmed by 3 bases and the J gene end by 7 bases; junction bases not matched to a gene: 13. Full variable domain (rest looked up from reference TRBV5-4 and TRBJ2-1): ETGVTQSPTHLIKTRGQQVTLRCSSQSGHNTVSWYQQALGQGPQFIFQYYREEENGRGNFPPRFSGLQFPNYSSELNVNALELDDSALYLCASSWGGGLAGENEQFFGPGTRLTVL.

J is TRBJ1-5 and V is TRBV2, with D possibly TRBD1 on 5 matching bases. Germline V CDR1 and CDR2: SNHLY, FYNNEI. Between the trimmed V and J ends, which lost 7 bases and 7 bases, there was a span of 17 bases. CDR3 size: 14 residues. The CDR3: CASTRSGVGQPQHF. The DNA for the CDR3 is TGTGCCAGCACTCGCTCGGGGGTCGGGCAGCCCCAGCATTTT.

CDR3 nucleotide sequence: TGCGCCAGCAGCCAAGATCTCAGGGCCGTATTAAAAAATGAAAAACTGTTTTTT. This codes for CASSQDLRAVLKNEKLFF. V and J are TRBV4-3 and TRBJ1-4; a possible D gene is TRBD1 (5 bases). V gave up 0 bases and J gave up 5 bases, with 19 bases separating them. CDR1 is LGHNA and CDR2 is YSLEER in the germline V gene. This CDR3 has 18 residues.

The V and J genes are TRBV18 and TRBJ2-1, with 8 positions matching TRBD2. The ends lost 4 bases at V and 8 bases at J; junction bases unmatched: 10. CDR1 KGHSH and CDR2 LQKENI come from the germline V gene. The CDR3 has 15 residues. This CDR3 reads CASSRSGTSGYEQFF. DNA of the CDR3: TGTGCCAGCTCACGATCCGGGACTAGTGGCTATGAGCAGTTCTTC.

The V call is TRBV25-1, the J call TRBJ2-4, with 10 bases that match TRBD1. CDR1 and CDR2 (germline): MGHDK, SYGVNS. V lost 3 bases, J lost 2 bases, and 10 bases stayed unmatched. The CDR3 runs 18 residues. The DNA of the CDR3 is TGTGCCAGCAGTGATTCCTTGGGGACAGGGGTTTCCAAAAACATTCAGTACTTC. Translated: CASSDSLGTGVSKNIQYF.

The chain combines TRBV5-1 with TRBJ2-5, with 10 bases matching TRBD2. This CDR3 contains 15 residues. Germline V gene sequence: CDR1 SGHRS, CDR2 YFSETQ. The V gene end was trimmed by 7 bases and the J gene end by 2 bases; junction bases not matched to a gene: 8. DNA of the CDR3: TGCGCCAGCTCCCCCTTTAGCGGGAGGCAAGAGACCCAGTACTTC. This translates into CASSPFSGRQETQYF. Using reference TRBV5-1 and TRBJ2-5 for the parts outside the CDR3, the full variable domain is KAGVTQTPRYLIKTRGQQVTLSCSPISGHRSVSWYQQTPGQGLQFLFEYFSETQRNKGNFPGRFSGRQFSNSRSEMNVSTLELGDSALYLCASSPFSGRQETQYFGPGTRLLVL.

The chain uses TRBV6-1 and TRBJ2-5; a possible D gene is TRBD1 (5 bases). Germline V gives CDR1 MNHNS, CDR2 SASEGT. CDR3 length: 16 residues. Trimming cost V 3 bases and J 1 base, with 15 bases left between them. The DNA for the CDR3 is TGTGCCAGCAGTGATGCGTCGGCGACAGCCCAAGAGACCCAGTACTTC. This encodes CASSDASATAQETQYF.

The gene calls are TRBV29-1 and TRBJ2-6; TRBD1 is a possible D gene (5 bases). Trimming shortened V by 3 bases and J by 3 bases, and 9 bases separated the two germline ends. The CDR3 is 14 residues long. Germline loops: CDR1 SQVTM, CDR2 ANQGSEA. The CDR3 bases are TGCAGCGTTGAGTCCAGGGATGGGGCCAACGTCCTGACTTTC. As protein: CSVESRDGANVLTF.

V and J are TRBV15 and TRBJ2-1; 8 bases are shared with TRBD2. J gave up 0 bases and V 7 bases, and 8 bases lay outside the gene matches. The CDR3 consists of 16 residues. Germline V gene sequence: CDR1 LNHNV, CDR2 YYDKDF (reference sequence). CDR3 in amino acids: CATNGRGGSSYNEQFF. DNA for the CDR3: TGTGCCACCAACGGACGGGGGGGGAGCTCCTACAATGAGCAGTTCTTC.